The 27 T cell receptor beta chains presented below share a single source sample, sequenced in a study of cytomegalovirus exposure and HLA in healthy donors. The PCR contained 60 Vbeta and 13 Jbeta primers. Sequencing was performed with immunoSEQ multiplex PCR; in TCRdb, only in-frame clones are kept and a portion is missing. The data contain a few hundred thousand clones, 70% to 90% of them singletons. The sample comprised PBMCs. The receptors stem from a man between 25 and 39 years old in good health and CMV-seronegative.

The V gene is TRBV9, the J gene TRBJ2-7; D is undetermined. The CDR3 spans 13 residues. CDR1 and CDR2 (germline): SGDLS, YYNGEE. V was pared by 0 bases and J by 4 bases, with 8 bases between. The CDR3 DNA is TGTGCCAGCAGCGTAGATTCCGGGTACGAGCAGTACTTC. Amino acids: CASSVDSGYEQYF.

V is TRBV28 and J is TRBJ1-5; D is possibly TRBD1 (6 bases). Between the trimmed V and J ends, which lost 3 bases and 1 base, there was a span of 10 bases. Germline values: CDR1 MDHEN, CDR2 SYDVKM. The CDR3 totals 15 residues. CDR3 in amino acids: CASSFLQGSNQPQHF. The CDR3 coding sequence is TGTGCCAGCAGTTTCTTACAGGGAAGCAATCAGCCCCAGCATTTT.

V gene TRBV6-1 combines with J gene TRBJ2-3, with 8 bases fitting TRBD1. There are 14 residues in the CDR3. The germline gives CDR1 MNHNS, CDR2 SASEGT. V dropped 5 bases and J dropped 2; count of bases not matched to a gene: 3. CDR3 sequence: CASSRQGYTDTQYF. In DNA form, the CDR3 reads TGTGCCAGCAGTCGACAGGGGTACACAGATACGCAGTATTTT.

This clone was detected a few times. The rearrangement joins TRBV11-2 to TRBJ1-6, with D possibly matching TRBD1 (6 bases). CDR1 is SGHAT, CDR2 FQNNGV, per germline. CDR3 size: 17 residues. Trimming cost V 5 bases and J 0 bases, with 14 bases left between them. CDR3 in DNA: TGTGCCAGCAGCCGGACAGACTCAAGCTCCTATAATTCACCCCTCCACTTT. As protein: CASSRTDSSSYNSPLHF.

The V gene is TRBV7-9, the J gene TRBJ1-5; the match to TRBD1 covers 7 bases. The CDR3 is made up of 15 amino acids. Germline CDR1 reads SEHNR; CDR2 reads FQNEAQ (reference sequence). The trim removed 5 bases at V and 5 bases at J, leaving 9 bases unmatched. This chain's CDR3 is CASSRGTAYDQPQHF. Here the CDR3 DNA reads TGTGCCAGCAGCCGCGGGACAGCGTATGATCAGCCCCAGCATTTT. Filled out from reference TRBV7-9 and TRBJ1-5, the complete variable domain reads DTGVSQNPRHKITKRGQNVTFRCDPISEHNRLYWYRQTLGQGPEFLTYFQNEAQLEKSRLLSDRFSAERPKGSFSTLEIQRTEQGDSAMYLCASSRGTAYDQPQHFGDGTRLSIL.

Here the CDR3 DNA reads TGTGCCAGCAGCCTTCTGGGCGACGGGGAGCTGTTTTTT. This translates into CASSLLGDGELFF. The V gene is TRBV7-6, the J gene TRBJ2-2, with unresolved D. Between the trimmed V and J ends, which lost 5 bases and 7 bases, there was a span of 11 bases. The CDR3 sequence is 13 residues long. Germline V gene data show CDR1 as SGHVS and CDR2 as FNYEAQ.

This clone was picked up one time. V usage is TRBV7-3 and J usage is TRBJ1-1; maybe TRBD1 (6 bases). Germline V gene sequence: CDR1 SGHTA, CDR2 FQGTGA. V lost 5 bases and J lost 7, with 23 bases in between. CDR3 length: 16 residues. The CDR3 sequence: CASSPHPGEGRSEAFF. The CDR3 coding sequence is TGTGCCAGCAGCCCCCACCCAGGGGAAGGACGGAGTGAAGCTTTCTTT.

This chain connects TRBV2 to TRBJ2-1; possible D gene TRBD2, 5 bases. This CDR3 has 15 amino acids. Germline loops: CDR1 SNHLY, CDR2 FYNNEI. Trimming took 2 bases from V and 7 from J, leaving 15 bases between them. This chain's CDR3 is CASSEIGVSGNEQFF. The CDR3 bases are TGTGCCAGCAGTGAAATTGGAGTTTCGGGAAATGAGCAGTTCTTC. The whole variable domain, remainder taken from reference TRBV2 and TRBJ2-1, is EPEVTQTPSHQVTQMGQEVILRCVPISNHLYFYWYRQILGQKVEFLVSFYNNEISEKSEIFDDQFSVERPDGSNFTLKIRSTKLEDSAMYFCASSEIGVSGNEQFFGPGTRLTVL.

The gene calls are TRBV2 and TRBJ2-5; D call uncertain. V was shortened by 8 bases and J by 0 bases, with 7 bases between the two germline ends. The CDR3 sequence is 12 residues long. Germline-derived CDR1 and CDR2 are SNHLY and FYNNEI. The CDR3 is CASLRYQETQYF. CDR3 bases: TGTGCCAGCCTACGGTACCAAGAGACCCAGTACTTC.

The gene calls are TRBV10-3 and TRBJ2-6, with D possibly matching TRBD1 (6 bases). CDR3 length: 14 residues. Trimming removed 5 bases from V and 5 bases from J, with 10 bases in between. CDR1 and CDR2 from the germline V gene are ENHRY and SYGVKD. The CDR3 loop is CAISTGYRANVLTF. The CDR3 DNA reads TGTGCCATCAGTACAGGGTATCGGGCCAACGTCCTGACTTTC.

This chain joins TRBV6-5 and TRBJ2-3; D is possibly TRBD2 (7 bases). CDR3 size: 15 residues. Germline V CDR1 and CDR2: MNHEY, SVGAGI. V gave up 3 bases and J gave up 6 bases, with 16 bases separating them. The CDR3 region is CASSYGGAARDTQYF. DNA of the CDR3: TGTGCCAGCAGTTATGGGGGGGCTGCGAGGGATACGCAGTATTTT.

V is TRBV6-5 and J is TRBJ2-7; the match to TRBD2 covers 8 bases. V lost 8 bases and J lost 3; bases outside the gene matches: 9. CDR1 and CDR2 from the germline V gene are MNHEY and SVGAGI. This CDR3 has 14 amino acids. The CDR3 sequence: CASSSFGGGYEQYF. The CDR3 nucleotides are TGTGCCAGCTCTTCCTTCGGGGGGGGCTACGAGCAGTACTTC.

This clone was detected once. V and J are TRBV28 and TRBJ1-2, with 7 bases that match TRBD1. Germline lookup yields CDR1 MDHEN and CDR2 SYDVKM. CDR3 length equals 15 residues. After removal of 7 bases from V and 0 bases from J, the junction contained 8 bases not matched to a gene. This CDR3 reads CASTPWDRSNYGYTF. Written as DNA, the CDR3 is TGTGCCAGCACCCCTTGGGACAGATCTAACTATGGCTACACCTTC.

Turning to this clone: A junction end diverges from the germline sequence, so it may reflect a read error. The rearrangement links TRBV6-5 to TRBJ2-6; D possibly corresponds to TRBD2 (7 bases). This CDR3 spans 15 amino acids. CDR1 and CDR2 from the germline V gene are MNHEY and SVGAGI. CDR3 sequence: CASSYVGGGASVLTF. The CDR3 nucleotides read TGTGCCAGCAGTTACGTCGGTGGGGGGGCCAGCGTCCTGACTTTC.

This clone was counted a single time. V gene TRBV6-4 combines with J gene TRBJ1-1; D is ambiguous. The V end lost 6 bases, the J end lost 6 bases, and 14 bases lay between the germline ends. The CDR3 is made up of 13 amino acids. Germline V gives CDR1 MRHNA, CDR2 SNTAGT. CDR3 residues: CASSPTRQAEAFF. CDR3 DNA sequence: TGTGCCAGCAGCCCTACAAGACAAGCTGAAGCTTTCTTT.

This chain uses TRBV4-1 with TRBJ1-2; D is unclear. The CDR3 runs 15 residues. V gave up 3 bases and J gave up 6 bases, with 17 bases separating them. Germline loops: CDR1 MGHRA, CDR2 YSYEKL. The CDR3: CASSQAQTRSDGYTF. The CDR3 DNA is TGCGCCAGCAGCCAGGCTCAGACACGGTCCGATGGCTACACCTTC.

This clone has just one count. V gene TRBV28 combines with J gene TRBJ1-5; 9 nucleotides match TRBD1. Germline trimming cut 3 bases from V and 1 base from J; bases unmatched to any gene: 13. Germline V CDR1 and CDR2: MDHEN, SYDVKM. The CDR3 contains 19 residues. The CDR3 spells CASSFNPRTGEVSNQPQHF. CDR3 nucleotide sequence: TGTGCCAGCAGTTTCAATCCGAGGACAGGGGAGGTAAGCAATCAGCCCCAGCATTTT.

This clone was counted once. The gene calls are TRBV4-1 and TRBJ1-1; D possibly corresponds to TRBD1 (5 bases). CDR1 and CDR2 from the germline V gene are MGHRA and YSYEKL. This CDR3 region has 15 residues. Trimming took off 4 bases at V and 1 base at J, with 13 bases between the two ends. The CDR3 spells CASSPRKGSNTEAFF. The CDR3 nucleotides read TGCGCCAGCAGCCCCCGCAAGGGGTCGAACACTGAAGCTTTCTTT.

This clone came up a few times. The chain is built from TRBV27 and TRBJ1-6; 8 nucleotides agree with TRBD1. V trimming: 5 bases; J trimming: 7 bases; junction bases outside the gene matches: 7. The CDR3 totals 15 residues. Germline V gene lookup returns CDR1 MNHEY and CDR2 SMNVEV (reference sequence). This chain's CDR3 is CASSDRTGPNSPLHF. Here the CDR3 DNA reads TGTGCCAGCAGTGATAGGACAGGGCCGAATTCACCCCTCCACTTT.

The V call is TRBV6-6, the J call TRBJ2-1, with a weak D call TRBD2 (6 bases). In germline, CDR1 is MNHNY, CDR2 SVGAGI (reference sequence). V was pared by 4 bases and J by 8 bases, with 6 bases between. CDR3 size: 11 residues. DNA of the CDR3: TGTGCCAGCAGTTGGGACTATGAGCAGTTCTTC. It specifies CASSWDYEQFF.

The CDR3 nucleotides are TGTGCCAGCAGTCCCGGACTCCATAATTCACCCCTCCACTTT. Its protein is CASSPGLHNSPLHF. The rearrangement uses TRBV27 and TRBJ1-6, with D uncertain. V was shortened by 5 bases and J by 5 bases, with 10 bases between the two germline ends. The CDR3 covers 14 residues. Germline V gene lookup returns CDR1 MNHEY and CDR2 SMNVEV (reference sequence).

The V and J genes are TRBV4-2 and TRBJ1-1; TRBD1 matches 7 bases. Germline V CDR1 and CDR2: LGHNA, YNFKEQ. J lost 5 bases, V lost 5 bases, and 5 bases had no gene match. The CDR3 runs 13 residues. Written as DNA, the CDR3 is TGTGCCAGCAGCTCACAGGGGAGGACTGAAGCTTTCTTT. Translation: CASSSQGRTEAFF.

This clone was recorded a few times. The chain is built from TRBV29-1 and TRBJ1-1, with 7 bases lining up with TRBD1. V shed 3 bases, J shed 1 base, and the junction held 5 bases outside the gene matches. Germline V CDR1 and CDR2: SQVTM, ANQGSEA. This CDR3 comprises 14 residues. Written as DNA, the CDR3 is TGCAGCGTTGAGGGAAACAGGGGGAACACTGAAGCTTTCTTT. As protein: CSVEGNRGNTEAFF. Together with reference TRBV29-1 and TRBJ1-1, the CDR3 gives the full variable domain: SAVISQKPSRDICQRGTSLTIQCQVDSQVTMMFWYRQQPGQSLTLIATANQGSEATYESGFVIDKFPISRPNLTFSTLTVSNMSPEDSSIYLCSVEGNRGNTEAFFGQGTRLTVV.

The CDR3 DNA is TGTGCCAGTAAGGAGGCCTACTATGGCTACACCTTC. Its protein product is CASKEAYYGYTF. The chain recombines TRBV19 with TRBJ1-2, with D unresolved. In germline, CDR1 is LNHDA, CDR2 SQIVND (reference sequence). The germline V and J ends were trimmed by 7 bases and 3 bases, with 9 bases remaining between them. The CDR3 has 12 residues.

The gene calls are TRBV6-1 and TRBJ1-5; D call uncertain. CDR1 is MNHNS and CDR2 is SASEGT in the germline V gene. Trimming removed 1 base from V and 5 bases from J, with 9 bases in between. The CDR3 covers 14 residues. CDR3 sequence: CASSEGSGDQPQHF. The CDR3 coding sequence is TGTGCCAGCAGTGAAGGGTCCGGGGATCAGCCCCAGCATTTT.

This chain joins TRBV7-9 and TRBJ2-1; 8 bases line up with TRBD2. CDR3 size: 12 residues. Germline V CDR1 and CDR2: SEHNR, FQNEAQ (reference sequence). Trimming removed 5 bases from V and 12 bases from J; junction bases left unmatched: 6. The CDR3 spells CASSPGTSRQFF. The CDR3 nucleotides are TGTGCCAGCAGCCCTGGGACTAGTAGGCAGTTCTTC.

This chain uses TRBV6-1 with TRBJ2-7; no clear D gene. Germline assignment: CDR1 MNHNS and CDR2 SASEGT. Between the trimmed V and J ends, which lost 8 bases and 0 bases, there was a span of 8 bases. This CDR3 is built from 12 residues. CDR3 region: CASDGYSYEQYF. The CDR3 bases are TGTGCCAGCGACGGGTACTCCTACGAGCAGTACTTC.